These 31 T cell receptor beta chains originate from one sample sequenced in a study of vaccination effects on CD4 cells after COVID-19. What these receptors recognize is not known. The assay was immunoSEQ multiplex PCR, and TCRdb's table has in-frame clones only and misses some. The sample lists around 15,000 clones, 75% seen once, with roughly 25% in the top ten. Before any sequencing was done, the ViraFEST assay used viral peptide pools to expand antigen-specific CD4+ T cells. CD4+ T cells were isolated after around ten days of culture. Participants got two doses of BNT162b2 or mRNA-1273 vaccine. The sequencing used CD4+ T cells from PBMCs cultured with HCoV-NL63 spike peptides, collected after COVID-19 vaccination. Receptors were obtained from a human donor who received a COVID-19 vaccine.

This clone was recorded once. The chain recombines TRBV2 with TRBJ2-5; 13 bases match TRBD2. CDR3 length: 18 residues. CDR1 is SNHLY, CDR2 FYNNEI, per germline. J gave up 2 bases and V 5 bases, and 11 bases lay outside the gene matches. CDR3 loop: CASSLLLAGGQRQETQYF. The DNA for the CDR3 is TGTGCCAGCAGTCTCTTACTAGCGGGAGGGCAGAGGCAAGAGACCCAGTACTTC.

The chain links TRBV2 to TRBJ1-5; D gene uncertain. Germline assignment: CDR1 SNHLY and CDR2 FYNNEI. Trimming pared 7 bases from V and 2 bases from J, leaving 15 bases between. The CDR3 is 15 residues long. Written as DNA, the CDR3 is TGTGCCAGCACCTTGGGGTTAAGCGGCAATCAGCCCCAGCATTTT. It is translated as CASTLGLSGNQPQHF.

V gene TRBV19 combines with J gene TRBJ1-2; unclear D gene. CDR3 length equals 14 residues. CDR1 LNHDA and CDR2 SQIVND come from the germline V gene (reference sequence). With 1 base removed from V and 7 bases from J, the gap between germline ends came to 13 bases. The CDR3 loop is CASSIVDLGAGYTF. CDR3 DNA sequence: TGTGCCAGTAGTATAGTAGATCTCGGTGCTGGCTACACCTTC. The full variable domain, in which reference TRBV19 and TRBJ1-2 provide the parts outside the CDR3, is DGGITQSPKYLFRKEGQNVTLSCEQNLNHDAMYWYRQDPGQGLRLIYYSQIVNDFQKGDIAEGYSVSREKKESFPLTVTSAQKNPTAFYLCASSIVDLGAGYTFGSGTRLTVV.

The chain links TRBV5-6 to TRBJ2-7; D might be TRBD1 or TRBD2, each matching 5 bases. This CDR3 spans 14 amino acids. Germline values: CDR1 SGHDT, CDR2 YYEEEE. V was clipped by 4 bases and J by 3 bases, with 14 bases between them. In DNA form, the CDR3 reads TGTGCCAGCAGCACCATAGGGACCAACTACGAGCAGTACTTC. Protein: CASSTIGTNYEQYF.

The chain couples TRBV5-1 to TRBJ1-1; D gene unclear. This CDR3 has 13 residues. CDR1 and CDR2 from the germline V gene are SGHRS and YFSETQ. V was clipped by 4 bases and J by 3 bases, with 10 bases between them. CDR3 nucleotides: TGCGCCAGCAGCGCCCGGAGGGACACTGAAGCTTTCTTT. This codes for CASSARRDTEAFF. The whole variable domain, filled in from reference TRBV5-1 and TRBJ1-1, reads KAGVTQTPRYLIKTRGQQVTLSCSPISGHRSVSWYQQTPGQGLQFLFEYFSETQRNKGNFPGRFSGRQFSNSRSEMNVSTLELGDSALYLCASSARRDTEAFFGQGTRLTVV.

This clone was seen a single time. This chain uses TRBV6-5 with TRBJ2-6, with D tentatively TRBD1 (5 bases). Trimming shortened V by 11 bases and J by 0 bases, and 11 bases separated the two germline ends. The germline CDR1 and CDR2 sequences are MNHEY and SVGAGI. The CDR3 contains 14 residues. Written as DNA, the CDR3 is TGTGCCTCCAGGGTGCTCTCTGGGGCCAACGTCCTGACTTTC. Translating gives CASRVLSGANVLTF.

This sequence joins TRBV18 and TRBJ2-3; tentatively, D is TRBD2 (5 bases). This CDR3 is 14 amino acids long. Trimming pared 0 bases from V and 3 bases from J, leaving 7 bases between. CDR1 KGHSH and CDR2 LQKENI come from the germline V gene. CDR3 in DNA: TGTGCCAGCTCACCACCGGTAGCGACAGATACGCAGTATTTT. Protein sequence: CASSPPVATDTQYF.

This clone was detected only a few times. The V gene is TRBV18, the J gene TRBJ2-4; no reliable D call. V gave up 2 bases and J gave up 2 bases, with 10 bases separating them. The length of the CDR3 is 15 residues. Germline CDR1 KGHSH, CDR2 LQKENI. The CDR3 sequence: CASSPGQATKNIQYF. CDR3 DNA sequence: TGTGCCAGCTCACCAGGGCAGGCCACCAAAAACATTCAGTACTTC.

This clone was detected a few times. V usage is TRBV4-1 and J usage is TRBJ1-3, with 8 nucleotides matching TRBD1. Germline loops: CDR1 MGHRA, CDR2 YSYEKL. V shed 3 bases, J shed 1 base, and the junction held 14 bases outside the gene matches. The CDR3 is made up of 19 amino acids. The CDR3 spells CASSHGTGTFVLSGNTIYF. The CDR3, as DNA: TGCGCCAGCAGCCACGGGACAGGAACATTCGTTCTTTCTGGAAACACCATATATTTT.

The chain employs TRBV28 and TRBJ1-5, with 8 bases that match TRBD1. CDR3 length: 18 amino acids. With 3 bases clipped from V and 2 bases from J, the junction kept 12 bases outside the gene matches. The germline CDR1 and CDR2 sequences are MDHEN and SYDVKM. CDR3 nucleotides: TGTGCCAGCAGTTTGACCAGGGGGCGCGGGCGGGGCAATCAGCCCCAGCATTTT. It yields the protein CASSLTRGRGRGNQPQHF.

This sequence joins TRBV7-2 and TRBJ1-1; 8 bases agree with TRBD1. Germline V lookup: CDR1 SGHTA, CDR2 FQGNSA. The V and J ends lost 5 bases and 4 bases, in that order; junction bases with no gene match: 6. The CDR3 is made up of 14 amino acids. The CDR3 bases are TGTGCCAGCAGCGAAGGGACAGGAGGCACTGAAGCTTTCTTT. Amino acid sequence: CASSEGTGGTEAFF.

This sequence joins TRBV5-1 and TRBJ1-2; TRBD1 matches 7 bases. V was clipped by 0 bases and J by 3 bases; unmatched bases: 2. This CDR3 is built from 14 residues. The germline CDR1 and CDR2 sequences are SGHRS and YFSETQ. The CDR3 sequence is CASSLGGQDYGYTF. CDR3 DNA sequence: TGCGCCAGCAGCTTGGGTGGACAGGACTATGGCTACACCTTC.

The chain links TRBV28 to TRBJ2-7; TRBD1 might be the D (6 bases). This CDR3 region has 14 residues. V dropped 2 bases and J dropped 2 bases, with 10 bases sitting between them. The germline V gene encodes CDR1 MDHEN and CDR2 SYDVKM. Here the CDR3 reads CASSLVGGTYEQYF. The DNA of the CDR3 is TGTGCCAGCAGTTTAGTAGGGGGAACCTACGAGCAGTACTTC.

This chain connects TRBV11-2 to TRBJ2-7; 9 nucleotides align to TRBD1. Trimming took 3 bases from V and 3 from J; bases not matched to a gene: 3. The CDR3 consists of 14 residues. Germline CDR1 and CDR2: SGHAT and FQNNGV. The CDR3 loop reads CASSLDRGNYEQYF. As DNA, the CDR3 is TGTGCCAGCAGCTTGGACAGGGGAAACTACGAGCAGTACTTC.

CDR3 amino acids: CASSQDGGTGGFEQYF. DNA for the CDR3: TGTGCCAGCAGCCAAGATGGCGGGACAGGGGGCTTCGAGCAGTACTTC. The chain combines TRBV4-2 with TRBJ2-7; TRBD1 matches 12 bases. The V segment lost 0 bases and the J segment 6 bases; nucleotides outside the gene matches: 6. Looked up from germline, CDR1 is LGHNA and CDR2 is YNFKEQ. The CDR3 is 16 amino acids.

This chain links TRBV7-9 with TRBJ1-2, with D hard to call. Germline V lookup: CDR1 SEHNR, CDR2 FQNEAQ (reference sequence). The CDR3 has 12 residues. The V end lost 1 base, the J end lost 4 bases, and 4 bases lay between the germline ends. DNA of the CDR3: TGTGCCAGCAGCTTAGATGGCTATGGCTACACCTTC. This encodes CASSLDGYGYTF.

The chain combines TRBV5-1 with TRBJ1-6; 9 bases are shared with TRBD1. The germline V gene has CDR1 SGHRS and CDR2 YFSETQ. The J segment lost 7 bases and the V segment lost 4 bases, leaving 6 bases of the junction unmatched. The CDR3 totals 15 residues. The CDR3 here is CASSPGGTGNSPLHF. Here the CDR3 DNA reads TGCGCCAGCAGCCCGGGCGGGACAGGGAATTCACCCCTCCACTTT. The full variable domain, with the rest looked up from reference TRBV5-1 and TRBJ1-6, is KAGVTQTPRYLIKTRGQQVTLSCSPISGHRSVSWYQQTPGQGLQFLFEYFSETQRNKGNFPGRFSGRQFSNSRSEMNVSTLELGDSALYLCASSPGGTGNSPLHFGNGTRLTVT.

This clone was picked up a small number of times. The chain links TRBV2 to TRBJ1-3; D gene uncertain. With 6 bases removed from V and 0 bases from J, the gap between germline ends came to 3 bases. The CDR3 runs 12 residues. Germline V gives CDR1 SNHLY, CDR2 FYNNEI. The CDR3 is CASSPSGNTIYF. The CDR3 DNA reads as TGTGCCAGCAGCCCCTCTGGAAACACCATATATTTT.

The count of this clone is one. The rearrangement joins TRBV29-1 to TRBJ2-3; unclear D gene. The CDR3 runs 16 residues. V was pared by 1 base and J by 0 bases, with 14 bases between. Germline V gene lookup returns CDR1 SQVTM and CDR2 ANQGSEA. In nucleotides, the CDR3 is TGCAGCGTTGAAGGCTCGGCGGATGCTAGCACAGATACGCAGTATTTT. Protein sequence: CSVEGSADASTDTQYF.

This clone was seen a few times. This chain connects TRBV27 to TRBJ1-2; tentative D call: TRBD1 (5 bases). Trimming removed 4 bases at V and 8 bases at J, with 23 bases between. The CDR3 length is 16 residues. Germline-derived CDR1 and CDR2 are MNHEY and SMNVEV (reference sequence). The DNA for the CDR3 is TGTGCCAGCAGTTCTGGGGCCCTGATCGGACTGCGGGGCTACACCTTC. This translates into CASSSGALIGLRGYTF.

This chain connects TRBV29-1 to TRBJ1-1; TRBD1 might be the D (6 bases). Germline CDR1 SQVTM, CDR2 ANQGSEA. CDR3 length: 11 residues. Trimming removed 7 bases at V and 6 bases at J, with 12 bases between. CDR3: CSGVRGSEAFF. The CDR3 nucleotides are TGCAGCGGAGTCAGGGGTTCTGAAGCTTTCTTT.

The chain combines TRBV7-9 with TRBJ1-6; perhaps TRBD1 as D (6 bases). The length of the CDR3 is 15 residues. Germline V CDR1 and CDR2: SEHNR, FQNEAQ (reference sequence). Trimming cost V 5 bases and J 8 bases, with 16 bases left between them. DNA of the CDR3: TGTGCCAGCAGCCCCGCCCGGGGGCGAGATTCACCCCTCCACTTT. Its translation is CASSPARGRDSPLHF.

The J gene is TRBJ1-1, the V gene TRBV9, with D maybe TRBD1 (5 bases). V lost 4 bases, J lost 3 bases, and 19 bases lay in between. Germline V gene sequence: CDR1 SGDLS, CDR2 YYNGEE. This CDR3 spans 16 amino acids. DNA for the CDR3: TGTGCCAGCAGCCCCCGGGGAGGGGCTATTGACACTGAAGCTTTCTTT. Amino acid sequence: CASSPRGGAIDTEAFF.

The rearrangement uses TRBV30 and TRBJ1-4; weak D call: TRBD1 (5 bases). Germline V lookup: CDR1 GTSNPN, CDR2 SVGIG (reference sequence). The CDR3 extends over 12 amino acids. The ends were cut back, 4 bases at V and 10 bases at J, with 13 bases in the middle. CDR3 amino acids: CAWTGTKGKLFF. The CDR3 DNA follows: TGTGCCTGGACCGGGACGAAGGGAAAACTGTTTTTT.

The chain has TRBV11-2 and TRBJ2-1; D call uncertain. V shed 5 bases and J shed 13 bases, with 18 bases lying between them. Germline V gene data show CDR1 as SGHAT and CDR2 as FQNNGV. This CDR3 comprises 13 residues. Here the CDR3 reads CASSPARMGDQFF. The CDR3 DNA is TGTGCCAGCAGCCCGGCGCGGATGGGCGACCAGTTCTTC. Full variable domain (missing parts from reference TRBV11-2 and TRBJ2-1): EAGVAQSPRYKIIEKRQSVAFWCNPISGHATLYWYQQILGQGPKLLIQFQNNGVVDDSQLPKDRFSAERLKGVDSTLKIQPAKLEDSAVYLCASSPARMGDQFFGPGTRLTVL.

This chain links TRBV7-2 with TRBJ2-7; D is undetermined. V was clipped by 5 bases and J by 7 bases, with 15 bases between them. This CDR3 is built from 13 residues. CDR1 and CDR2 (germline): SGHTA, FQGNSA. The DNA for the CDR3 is TGTGCCAGCAGCCAAAACCTACGTCAAGAGCAGTACTTC. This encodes CASSQNLRQEQYF.

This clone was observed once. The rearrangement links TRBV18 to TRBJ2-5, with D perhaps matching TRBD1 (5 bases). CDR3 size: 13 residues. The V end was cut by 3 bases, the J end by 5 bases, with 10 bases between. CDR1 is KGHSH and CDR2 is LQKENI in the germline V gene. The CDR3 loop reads CASSPGRVETQYF. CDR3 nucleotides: TGTGCCAGCTCACCCGGCAGGGTGGAGACCCAGTACTTC.

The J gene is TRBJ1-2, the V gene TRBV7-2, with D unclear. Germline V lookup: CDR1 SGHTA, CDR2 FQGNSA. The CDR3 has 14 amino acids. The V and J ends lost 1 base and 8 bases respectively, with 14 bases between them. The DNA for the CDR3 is TGTGCCAGCAGCTTAGAGTATAGGGAATTGGGCTACACCTTC. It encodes CASSLEYRELGYTF.

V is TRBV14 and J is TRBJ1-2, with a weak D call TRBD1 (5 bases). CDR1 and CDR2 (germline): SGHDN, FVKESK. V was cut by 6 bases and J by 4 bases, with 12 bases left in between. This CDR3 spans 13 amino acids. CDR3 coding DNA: TGTGCCAGCAGACCAGGGTTCGGCTATGGCTACACCTTC. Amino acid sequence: CASRPGFGYGYTF.

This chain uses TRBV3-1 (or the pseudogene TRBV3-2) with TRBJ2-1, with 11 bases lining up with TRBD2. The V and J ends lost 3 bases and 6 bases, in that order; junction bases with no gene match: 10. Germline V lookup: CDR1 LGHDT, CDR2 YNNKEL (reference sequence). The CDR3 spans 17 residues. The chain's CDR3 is CASSHGTSGRFLNEQFF. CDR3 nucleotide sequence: TGTGCCAGCAGCCATGGCACTAGCGGGAGATTTCTCAATGAGCAGTTCTTC.

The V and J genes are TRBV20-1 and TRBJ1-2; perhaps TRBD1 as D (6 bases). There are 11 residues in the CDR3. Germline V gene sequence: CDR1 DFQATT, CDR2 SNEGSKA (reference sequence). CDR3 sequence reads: CSLGAGAGYTF. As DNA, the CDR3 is TGCAGCTTGGGGGCAGGGGCGGGCTACACCTTC.